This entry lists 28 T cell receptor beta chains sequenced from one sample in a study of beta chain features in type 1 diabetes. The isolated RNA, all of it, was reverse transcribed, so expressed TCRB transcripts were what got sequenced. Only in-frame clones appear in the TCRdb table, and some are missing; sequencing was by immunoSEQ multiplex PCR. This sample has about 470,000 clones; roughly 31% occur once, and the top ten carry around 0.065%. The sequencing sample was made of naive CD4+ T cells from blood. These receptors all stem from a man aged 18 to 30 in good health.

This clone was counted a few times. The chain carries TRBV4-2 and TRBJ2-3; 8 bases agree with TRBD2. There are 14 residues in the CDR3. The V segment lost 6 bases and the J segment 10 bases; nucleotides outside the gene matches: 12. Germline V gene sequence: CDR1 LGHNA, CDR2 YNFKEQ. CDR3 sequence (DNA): TGTGCCAGCAGTCAGGCTAGCGGGTGGGAAGCGCAGTATTTT. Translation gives CASSQASGWEAQYF.

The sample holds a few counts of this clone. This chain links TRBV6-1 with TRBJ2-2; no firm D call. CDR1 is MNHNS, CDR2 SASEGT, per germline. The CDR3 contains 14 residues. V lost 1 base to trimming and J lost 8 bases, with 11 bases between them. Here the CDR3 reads CASSEVLERGELFF. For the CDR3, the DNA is TGTGCCAGCAGTGAAGTCCTCGAGAGAGGGGAGCTGTTTTTT.

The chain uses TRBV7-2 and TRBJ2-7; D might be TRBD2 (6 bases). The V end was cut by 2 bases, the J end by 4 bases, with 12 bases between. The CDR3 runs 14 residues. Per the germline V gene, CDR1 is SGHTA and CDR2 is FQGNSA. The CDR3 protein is CASSLTGTLYEQYF. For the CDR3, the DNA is TGTGCCAGCAGCTTAACCGGGACTTTGTACGAGCAGTACTTC.

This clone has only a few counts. The CDR3 coding sequence is TGCAGTGCTAGCCATGAAGAGACCCAGTACTTC. This codes for CSASHEETQYF. This rearrangement joins TRBV20-1 to TRBJ2-5; D is unclear. This CDR3 is built from 11 residues. V lost 3 bases, J lost 3 bases, and 5 bases lay in between. The V gene's germline CDR1 is DFQATT and CDR2 SNEGSKA (reference sequence).

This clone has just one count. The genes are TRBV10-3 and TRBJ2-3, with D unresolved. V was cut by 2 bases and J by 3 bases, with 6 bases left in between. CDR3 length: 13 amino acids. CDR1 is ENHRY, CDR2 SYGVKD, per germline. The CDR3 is CAISESWTDTQYF. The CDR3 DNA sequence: TGTGCCATCAGTGAGAGCTGGACAGATACGCAGTATTTT.

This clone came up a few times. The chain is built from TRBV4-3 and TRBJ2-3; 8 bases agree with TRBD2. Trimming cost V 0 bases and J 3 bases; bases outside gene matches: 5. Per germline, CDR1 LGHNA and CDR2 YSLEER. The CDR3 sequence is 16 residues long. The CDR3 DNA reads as TGCGCCAGCAGCCAAGAAGGTGCGGGAGGTACAGATACGCAGTATTTT. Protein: CASSQEGAGGTDTQYF.

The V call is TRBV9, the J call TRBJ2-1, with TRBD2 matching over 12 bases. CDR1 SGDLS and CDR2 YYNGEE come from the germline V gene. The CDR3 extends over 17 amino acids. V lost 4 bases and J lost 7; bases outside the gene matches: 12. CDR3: CASSPTSGRQGGNEQFF. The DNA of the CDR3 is TGTGCCAGCAGCCCGACTAGCGGGAGACAGGGCGGGAATGAGCAGTTCTTC.

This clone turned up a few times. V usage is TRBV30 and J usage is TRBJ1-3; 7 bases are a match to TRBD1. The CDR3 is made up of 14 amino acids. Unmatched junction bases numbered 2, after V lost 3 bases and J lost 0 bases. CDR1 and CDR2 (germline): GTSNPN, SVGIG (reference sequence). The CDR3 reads CAWRGTASGNTIYF. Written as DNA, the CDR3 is TGTGCCTGGAGAGGGACAGCCTCTGGAAACACCATATATTTT. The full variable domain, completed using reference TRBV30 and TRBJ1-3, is SQTIHQWPATLVQPVGSPLSLECTVEGTSNPNLYWYRQAAGRGLQLLFYSVGIGQISSEVPQNLSASRPQDRQFILSSKKLLLSDSGFYLCAWRGTASGNTIYFGEGSWLTVV.

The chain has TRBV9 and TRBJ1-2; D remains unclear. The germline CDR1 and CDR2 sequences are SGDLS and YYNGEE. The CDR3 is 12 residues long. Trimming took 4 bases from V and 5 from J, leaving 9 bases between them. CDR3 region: CASSSGPYGYTF. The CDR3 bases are TGTGCCAGCAGCTCCGGACCTTATGGCTACACCTTC.

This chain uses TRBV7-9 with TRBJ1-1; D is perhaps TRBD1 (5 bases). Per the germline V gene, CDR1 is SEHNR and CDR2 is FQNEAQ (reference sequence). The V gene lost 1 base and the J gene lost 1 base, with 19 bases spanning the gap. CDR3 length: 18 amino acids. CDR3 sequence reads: CASSLEGFGRAKNTEAFF. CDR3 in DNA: TGTGCCAGCAGCTTAGAGGGTTTTGGCAGGGCCAAGAACACTGAAGCTTTCTTT.

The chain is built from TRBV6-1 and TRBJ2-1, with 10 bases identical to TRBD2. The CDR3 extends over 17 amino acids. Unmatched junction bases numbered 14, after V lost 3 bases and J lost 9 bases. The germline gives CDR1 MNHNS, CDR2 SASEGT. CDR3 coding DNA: TGTGCCAGCAGTGAGGCCCCGAGGAGCGGGAGGGCCAGTGAGCAGTTCTTC. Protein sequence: CASSEAPRSGRASEQFF.

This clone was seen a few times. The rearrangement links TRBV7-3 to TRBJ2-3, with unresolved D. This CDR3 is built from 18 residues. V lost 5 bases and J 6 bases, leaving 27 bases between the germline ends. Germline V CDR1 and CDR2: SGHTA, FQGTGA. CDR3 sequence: CASSQDAGGANSRDTQYF. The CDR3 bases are TGTGCCAGCAGCCAAGATGCTGGCGGCGCAAATTCAAGGGATACGCAGTATTTT.

The DNA for the CDR3 is TGCGCCAGCAGTCAATCAAGGGTCGCGGACTATGGCTACACCTTC. Protein product: CASSQSRVADYGYTF. The rearrangement joins TRBV23-1 to TRBJ1-2; D unclear. TRBV23-1 is annotated as an ORF whose role is uncertain. The CDR3 contains 15 residues. Trimming cost V 0 bases and J 3 bases, with 11 bases left between them.

CDR3: CAWSVGHGYTEAFF. The CDR3 nucleotides read TGTGCCTGGAGTGTAGGACATGGATACACTGAAGCTTTCTTT. The chain has TRBV30 and TRBJ1-1, with D perhaps TRBD1 (5 bases). The CDR3 length is 14 residues. Germline V gene lookup returns CDR1 GTSNPN and CDR2 SVGIG (reference sequence). V was trimmed by 0 bases and J by 3 bases, leaving 11 bases between them.

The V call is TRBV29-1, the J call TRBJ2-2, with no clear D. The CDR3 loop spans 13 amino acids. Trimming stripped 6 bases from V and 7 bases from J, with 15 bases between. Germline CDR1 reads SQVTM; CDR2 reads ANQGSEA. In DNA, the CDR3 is TGCAGCGTAGACGGGTTTTCAGGCGGGGAGCTGTTTTTT. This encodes CSVDGFSGGELFF.

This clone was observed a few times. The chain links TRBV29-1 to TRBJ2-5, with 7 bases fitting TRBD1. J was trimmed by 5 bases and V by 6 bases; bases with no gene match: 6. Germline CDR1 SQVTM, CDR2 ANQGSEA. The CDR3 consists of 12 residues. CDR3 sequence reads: CSVAQGMETQYF. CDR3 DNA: TGCAGCGTAGCACAGGGGATGGAGACCCAGTACTTC.

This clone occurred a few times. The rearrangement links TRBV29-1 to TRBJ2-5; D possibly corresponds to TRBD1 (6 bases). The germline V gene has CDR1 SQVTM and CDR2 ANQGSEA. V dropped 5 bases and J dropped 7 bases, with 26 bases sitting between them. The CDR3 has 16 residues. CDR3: CSVTLGLGASLRTQYF. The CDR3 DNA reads TGCAGCGTTACCCTCGGCCTGGGGGCGTCTCTCCGGACCCAGTACTTC.

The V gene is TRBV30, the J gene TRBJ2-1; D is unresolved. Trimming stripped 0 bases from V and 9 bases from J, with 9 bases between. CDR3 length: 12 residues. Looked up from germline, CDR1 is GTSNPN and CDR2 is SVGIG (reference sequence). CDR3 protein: CAWSVPFLEQFF. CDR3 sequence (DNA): TGTGCCTGGAGTGTACCCTTTCTTGAGCAGTTCTTC.

The CDR3 sequence is CASSAEGAGANVLTF. CDR3 bases: TGTGCCAGCAGTGCGGAGGGGGCTGGGGCCAACGTCCTGACTTTC. The chain employs TRBV2 and TRBJ2-6; D is possibly TRBD1 or TRBD2 (6 bases each). CDR1 SNHLY and CDR2 FYNNEI come from the germline V gene. CDR3 length equals 15 residues. Trimming took 4 bases from V and 2 from J, leaving 9 bases between them.

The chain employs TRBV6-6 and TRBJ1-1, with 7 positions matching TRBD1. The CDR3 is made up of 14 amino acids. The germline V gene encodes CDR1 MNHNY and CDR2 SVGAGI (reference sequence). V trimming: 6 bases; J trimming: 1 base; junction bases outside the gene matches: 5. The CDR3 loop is CASSRQGGNTEAFF. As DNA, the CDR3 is TGTGCCAGCAGCCGACAGGGAGGGAACACTGAAGCTTTCTTT.

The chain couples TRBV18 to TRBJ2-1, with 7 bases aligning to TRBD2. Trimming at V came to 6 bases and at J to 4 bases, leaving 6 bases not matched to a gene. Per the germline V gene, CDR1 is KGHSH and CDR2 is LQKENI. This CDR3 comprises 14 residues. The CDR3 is CASSPAGEYNEQFF. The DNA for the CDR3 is TGTGCCAGCTCCCCCGCGGGGGAATACAATGAGCAGTTCTTC. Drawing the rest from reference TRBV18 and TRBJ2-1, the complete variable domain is NAGVMQNPRHLVRRRGQEARLRCSPMKGHSHVYWYRQLPEEGLKFMVYLQKENIIDESGMPKERFSAEFPKEGPSILRIQQVVRGDSAAYFCASSPAGEYNEQFFGPGTRLTVL.

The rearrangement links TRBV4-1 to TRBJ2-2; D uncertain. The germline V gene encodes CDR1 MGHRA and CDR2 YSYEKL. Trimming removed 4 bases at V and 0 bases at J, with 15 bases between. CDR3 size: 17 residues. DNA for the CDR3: TGCGCCAGCAGCCTATATGACCTTTCCTCGAACACCGGGGAGCTGTTTTTT. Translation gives CASSLYDLSSNTGELFF.

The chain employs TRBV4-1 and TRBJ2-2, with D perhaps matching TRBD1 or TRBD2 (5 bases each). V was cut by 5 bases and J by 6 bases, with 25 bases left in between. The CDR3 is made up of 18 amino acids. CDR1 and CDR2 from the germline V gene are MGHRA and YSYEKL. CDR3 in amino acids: CASSYSASGTLVPGELFF. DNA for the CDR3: TGCGCCAGCAGCTACAGCGCCTCCGGGACCCTCGTTCCCGGGGAGCTGTTTTTT.

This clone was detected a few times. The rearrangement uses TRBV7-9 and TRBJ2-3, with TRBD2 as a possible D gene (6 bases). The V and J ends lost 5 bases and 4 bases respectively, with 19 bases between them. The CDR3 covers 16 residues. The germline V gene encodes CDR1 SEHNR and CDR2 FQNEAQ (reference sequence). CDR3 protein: CASSQDGTFWADTQYF. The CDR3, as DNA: TGTGCCAGCAGCCAAGACGGGACTTTCTGGGCAGATACGCAGTATTTT.

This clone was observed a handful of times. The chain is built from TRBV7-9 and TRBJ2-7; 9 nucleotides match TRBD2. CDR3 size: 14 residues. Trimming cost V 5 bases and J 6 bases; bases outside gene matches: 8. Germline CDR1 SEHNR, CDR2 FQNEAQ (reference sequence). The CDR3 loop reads CASSLAASGTEQYF. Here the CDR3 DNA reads TGTGCCAGCAGCCTTGCCGCTAGCGGGACCGAGCAGTACTTC.

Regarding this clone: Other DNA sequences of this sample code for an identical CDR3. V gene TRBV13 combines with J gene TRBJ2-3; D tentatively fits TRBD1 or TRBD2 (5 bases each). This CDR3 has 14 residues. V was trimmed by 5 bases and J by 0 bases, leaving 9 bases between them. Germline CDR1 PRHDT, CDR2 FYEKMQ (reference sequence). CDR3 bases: TGTGCCAGCAGCCTGGGACCGAGCACAGATACGCAGTATTTT. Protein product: CASSLGPSTDTQYF.

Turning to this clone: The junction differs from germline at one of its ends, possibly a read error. The CDR3 sequence: CSARDQWTAPF. The CDR3 DNA is TGCAGTGCTAGAGACCAGTGGACAGCCCCATTT. The chain couples TRBV20-1 to TRBJ1-1, with D perhaps matching TRBD1 (6 bases). The CDR3 extends over 11 amino acids. From germline, CDR1 is DFQATT and CDR2 SNEGSKA (reference sequence).

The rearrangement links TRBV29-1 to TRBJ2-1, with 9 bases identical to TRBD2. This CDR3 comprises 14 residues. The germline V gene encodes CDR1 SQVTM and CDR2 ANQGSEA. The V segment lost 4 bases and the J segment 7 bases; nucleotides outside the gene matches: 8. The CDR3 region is CSVGSAGGSNEQFF. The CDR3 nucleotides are TGCAGCGTTGGGTCGGCGGGAGGGAGTAATGAGCAGTTCTTC.